The entry that follows covers one T cell receptor (beta chain) sequence. The sample belongs to a study of Tregs in tolerant kidney transplant recipients. There are 9 residues in the CDR3. Trimming stripped 7 bases from V and 7 bases from J, with 3 bases between. Germline values: CDR1 SNHLY, CDR2 FYNNEI. The assay was immunoSEQ multiplex PCR, and TCRdb's table has in-frame clones only and misses some. Seen here are approximately 90,000 clones, more than 90% observed once, and the top ten hold roughly 5%. Sequences were obtained from CD8+ T cells from blood. This sequence originates from a human donor in good health. V is TRBV2 and J is TRBJ2-3; D not certain. This CDR3 reads CASTNTQYF. In DNA, the CDR3 is TGTGCCAGCACTAATACGCAGTATTTT.